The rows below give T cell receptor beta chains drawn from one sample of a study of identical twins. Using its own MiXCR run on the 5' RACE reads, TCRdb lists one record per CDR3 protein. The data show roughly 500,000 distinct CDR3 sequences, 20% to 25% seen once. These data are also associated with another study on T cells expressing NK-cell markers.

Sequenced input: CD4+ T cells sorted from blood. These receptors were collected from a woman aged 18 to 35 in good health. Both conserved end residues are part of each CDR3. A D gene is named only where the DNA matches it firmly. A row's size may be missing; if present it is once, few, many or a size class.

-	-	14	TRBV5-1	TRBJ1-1	TGCGCCAGCAGCTTACGACTCGGAAACACTGAAGCTTTCTTT	CASSLRLGNTEAFF
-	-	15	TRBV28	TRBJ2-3	TGTGCCAGCAGTTTGGGTGGGCTTGGTCTAGATACGCAGTATTTT	CASSLGGLGLDTQYF
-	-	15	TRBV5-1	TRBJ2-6	TGCGCCAGCAGCGGTGGGAACACTGGGGCCAACGTCCTGACTTTC	CASSGGNTGANVLTF
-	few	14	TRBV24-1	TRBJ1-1	TGTGCCACCAGTGATTCCGGGCAGGGCGGTAGGTCTTTCTTT	CATSDSGQGGRSFF
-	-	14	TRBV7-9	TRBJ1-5	TGTGCCAGCAGCTTAGCGCTCCCGAATCAGCCCCAGCATTTT	CASSLALPNQPQHF
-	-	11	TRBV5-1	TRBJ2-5	TGCGCCAGCACGGGTGGGGAGACCCAGTACTTC	CASTGGETQYF
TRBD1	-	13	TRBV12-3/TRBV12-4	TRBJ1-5	TGTGCCAGCAAGGAGGGGGCGAGACAGCCCCAGCATTTT	CASKEGARQPQHF
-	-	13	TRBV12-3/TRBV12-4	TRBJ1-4	TGTGCCAGCAGTTTGGGCGGCCGTGAAAAACTGTTTTTT	CASSLGGREKLFF
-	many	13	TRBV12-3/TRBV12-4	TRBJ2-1	TGTGCCAGCAGTTCGGGACTCCCACGGGGGAAGTTCTTC	CASSSGLPRGKFF
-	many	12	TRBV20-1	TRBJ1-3	TGCAGTGTTCCTTCCTCTGGAAACACCATATATTTT	CSVPSSGNTIYF
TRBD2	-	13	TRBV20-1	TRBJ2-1	TGCAGTGCGAGGGAGGGGCAGAACAATGAGCAGTTCTTC	CSAREGQNNEQFF
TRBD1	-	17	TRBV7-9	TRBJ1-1	TGTGCCAGCAGCAGGCGGGGGACAGGGGGCAATAACACTGAAGCTTTCTTT	CASSRRGTGGNNTEAFF
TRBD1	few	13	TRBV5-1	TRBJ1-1	TGCGCCAGCACGGACAGGGCGAACACTGAAGCTTTCTTT	CASTDRANTEAFF
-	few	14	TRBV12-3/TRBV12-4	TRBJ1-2	TGTGCCAGCAGTTTAAAAGGGAACCCCTATGGCTACACCTTC	CASSLKGNPYGYTF
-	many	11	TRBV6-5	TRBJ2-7	TGTGCCAGCAGTTCAATGAACGAGCAGTACTTC	CASSSMNEQYF
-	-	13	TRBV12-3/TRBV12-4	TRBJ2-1	TGTGCCAGCAGTTTCAAGCGATCCAATGAGCAGTTCTTC	CASSFKRSNEQFF
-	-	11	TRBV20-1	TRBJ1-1	TGCAGTTCCGTTTTGCAGGTTGAAGCTTTCTTT	CSSVLQVEAFF
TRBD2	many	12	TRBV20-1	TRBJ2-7	TGCAGTGCTCCCAGCGGGGACGACGAGCAGTACTTC	CSAPSGDDEQYF
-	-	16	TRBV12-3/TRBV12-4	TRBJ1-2	TGTGCCAGCGTCCCGGTAGCGCAGGGGATGTCCTATGGCTACACCTTC	CASVPVAQGMSYGYTF
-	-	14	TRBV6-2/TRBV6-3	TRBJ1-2	TGTGCCAGCAGTCTCCCGGGACGGGGCTATGGCTACACCTTC	CASSLPGRGYGYTF
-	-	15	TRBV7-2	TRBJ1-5	TGTGCCAGCAGCTTAGCGCACACTCTCAATCAGCCCCAGCATTTT	CASSLAHTLNQPQHF
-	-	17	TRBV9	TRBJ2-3	TGTGCCAGCAGCGTAAGGGCCCCTAGCTCGGTAGGGGATACGCAGTATTTT	CASSVRAPSSVGDTQYF
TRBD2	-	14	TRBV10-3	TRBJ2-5	TGTGCCATCGGGGAGCGGGAGGATCAAGAGACCCAGTACTTC	CAIGEREDQETQYF
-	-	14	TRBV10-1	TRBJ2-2	TGCGCCAGCAGTGAGTCCCCCTCCAGCGGGGAGCTGTTTTTT	CASSESPSSGELFF
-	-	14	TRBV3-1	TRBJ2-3	TGTGCCAGCAGCCACGGAACGCGGGGAGATACGCAGTATTTT	CASSHGTRGDTQYF
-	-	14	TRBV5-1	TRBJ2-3	TGCGCCAGCAGCTTTGGGGGCCGCACAGATACGCAGTATTTT	CASSFGGRTDTQYF
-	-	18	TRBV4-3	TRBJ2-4	TGCGCCAGCAGCCAGGGGATAGCGGAGACCCGCGGCAAAAACATTCAGTACTTC	CASSQGIAETRGKNIQYF
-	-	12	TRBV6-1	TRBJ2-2	TGTGCCAGCACCCCGGTCAACGGGGAGCTGTTTTTT	CASTPVNGELFF
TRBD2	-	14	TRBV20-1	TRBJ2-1	TGCAGTGCTAAGAGGGCGGGAGTGTCTAATGAGCAGTTCTTC	CSAKRAGVSNEQFF
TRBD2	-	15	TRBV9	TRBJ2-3	TGTGCCAGCAGCGTTTGGCGGGGGGGCCGAGATACGCAGTATTTT	CASSVWRGGRDTQYF
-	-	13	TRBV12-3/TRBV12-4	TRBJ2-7	TGTGCCAGCAGTTTATGGCCTAAGGAGGAGCAGTACTTC	CASSLWPKEEQYF
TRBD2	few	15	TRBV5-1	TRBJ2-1	TGCGCCAGCAGCGCGGGGGGTCGGGGATACAATGAGCAGTTCTTC	CASSAGGRGYNEQFF
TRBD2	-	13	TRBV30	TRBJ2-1	TGTGCTTCGAGCGGGAACGCCTACAATGAGCAGTTCTTC	CASSGNAYNEQFF
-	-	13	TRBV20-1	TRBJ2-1	TGCAGTGGGTACGGCAGGGCCTACAATGAGCAGTTCTTC	CSGYGRAYNEQFF
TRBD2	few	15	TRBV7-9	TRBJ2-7	TGTGCCAGCACCCGACTAGCGGGGGGGACCTACGAGCAGTACTTC	CASTRLAGGTYEQYF
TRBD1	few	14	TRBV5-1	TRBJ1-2	TGCGCCAGCAGCTCGACAGGACAGGACTATGGCTACACCTTC	CASSSTGQDYGYTF
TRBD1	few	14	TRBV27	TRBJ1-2	TGTGCCAGCAGGGGAATCAGGGGGATCTATGGCTACACCTTC	CASRGIRGIYGYTF
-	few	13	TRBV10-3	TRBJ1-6	TGTGCCATCAGCTATACAGAGAATTCACCCCTCCACTTT	CAISYTENSPLHF
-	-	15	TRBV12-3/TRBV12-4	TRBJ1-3	TGTGCCAGCAGTCGTCGGGGACTCTCTGGAAACACCATATATTTT	CASSRRGLSGNTIYF
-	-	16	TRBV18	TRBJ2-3	TGTGCCAGCTCGCTAATGGGACGGCTATCCACAGATACGCAGTATTTT	CASSLMGRLSTDTQYF
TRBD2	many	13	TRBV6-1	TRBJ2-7	TGTGCCAGCAGTGAAACTAGCGGCTACGAGCAGTACTTC	CASSETSGYEQYF
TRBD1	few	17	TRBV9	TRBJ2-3	TGTGCCAGCAGCGTAGGGACAGGGGGCGCGGGGCGAGATACGCAGTATTTT	CASSVGTGGAGRDTQYF
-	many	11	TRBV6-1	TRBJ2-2	TGTGCCAGCAGTGGGGCCGGGGAGCTGTTTTTT	CASSGAGELFF
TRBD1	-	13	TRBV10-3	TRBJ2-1	TGTGCCACAACAACGACAGGGTACAATGAGCAGTTCTTC	CATTTTGYNEQFF
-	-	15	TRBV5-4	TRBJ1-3	TGTGCCAGCAGCACTGGACGAGACTCTGGAAACACCATATATTTT	CASSTGRDSGNTIYF
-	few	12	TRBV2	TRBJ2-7	TGTGCCAGCAGTGCGGATAAGTACGAGCAGTACTTC	CASSADKYEQYF
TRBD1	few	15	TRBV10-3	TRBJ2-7	TGTGCCATCAGTGGGGCAAGACAGGGTTCCTACGAGCAGTACTTC	CAISGARQGSYEQYF
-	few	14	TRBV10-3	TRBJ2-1	TGTGCCATCATGGCCGAGTCTGAACTCAATGAGCAGTTCTTC	CAIMAESELNEQFF
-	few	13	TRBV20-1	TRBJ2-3	TGCAGTGCTAGAGGGGCGCGCACAGATACGCAGTATTTT	CSARGARTDTQYF
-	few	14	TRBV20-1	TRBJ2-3	TGCAGTGCTGAGAAACTCCTAGCGACAGATACGCAGTATTTT	CSAEKLLATDTQYF
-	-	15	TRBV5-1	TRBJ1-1	TGCGCCAGCAGCTTAGAAATAGGGGGGGTAACTGAAGCTTTCTTT	CASSLEIGGVTEAFF
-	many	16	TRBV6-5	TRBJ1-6	TGTGCCAGCAGTTACAACACAAGGGGGGGGAATTCACCCCTCCACTTT	CASSYNTRGGNSPLHF
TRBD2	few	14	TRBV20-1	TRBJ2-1	TGCAGTGCTAGAGATCAGGAGATTGTAGCGGGGCAGTTCTTC	CSARDQEIVAGQFF
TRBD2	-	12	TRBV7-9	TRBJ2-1	TGTGCCAGCAGCCGATCGAGGGCGGGGGGAGTCTTC	CASSRSRAGGVF